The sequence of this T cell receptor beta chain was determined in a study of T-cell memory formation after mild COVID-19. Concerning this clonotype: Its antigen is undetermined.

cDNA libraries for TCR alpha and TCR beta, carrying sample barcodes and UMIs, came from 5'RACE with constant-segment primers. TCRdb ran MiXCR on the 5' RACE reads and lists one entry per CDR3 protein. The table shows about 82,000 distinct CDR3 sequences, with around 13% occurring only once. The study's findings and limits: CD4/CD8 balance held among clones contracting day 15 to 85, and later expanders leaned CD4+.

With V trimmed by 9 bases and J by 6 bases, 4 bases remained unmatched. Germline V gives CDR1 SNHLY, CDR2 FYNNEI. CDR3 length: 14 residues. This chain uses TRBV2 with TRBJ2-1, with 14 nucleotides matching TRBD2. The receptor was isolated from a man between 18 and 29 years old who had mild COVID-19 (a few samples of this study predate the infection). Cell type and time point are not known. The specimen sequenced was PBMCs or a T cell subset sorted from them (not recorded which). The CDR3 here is CASKTSGGANEQFF. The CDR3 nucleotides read TGTGCCAGTAAGACTAGCGGGGGGGCCAATGAGCAGTTCTTC. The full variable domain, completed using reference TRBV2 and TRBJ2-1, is EPEVTQTPSHQVTQMGQEVILRCVPISNHLYFYWYRQILGQKVEFLVSFYNNEISEKSEIFDDQFSVERPDGSNFTLKIRSTKLEDSAMYFCASKTSGGANEQFFGPGTRLTVL.